The TCR beta chain under discussion was sequenced for a study of blood T cell repertoires in COVID-19. This clone was seen only once. The table came from immunoSEQ multiplex PCR; TCRdb's copy has only in-frame clones and leaves some out. The table lists approximately 200,000 clones, approximately 90% of them singletons. Trimming cost V 0 bases and J 1 base, with 18 bases left between them. The CDR3 has 18 amino acids. Germline V CDR1 and CDR2: LGHNA, YSLEER. The chain carries TRBV4-3 and TRBJ1-2; no definite D call. Sequencing was done on a sample of peripheral blood. The sequence was obtained from a man in his thirties or forties with COVID-19, enrolled during active disease. In DNA, the CDR3 is TGCGCCAGCAGCCAAGATTTGCCCCCCGTGGGAGGTAACTATGGCTACACCTTC. It encodes CASSQDLPPVGGNYGYTF.